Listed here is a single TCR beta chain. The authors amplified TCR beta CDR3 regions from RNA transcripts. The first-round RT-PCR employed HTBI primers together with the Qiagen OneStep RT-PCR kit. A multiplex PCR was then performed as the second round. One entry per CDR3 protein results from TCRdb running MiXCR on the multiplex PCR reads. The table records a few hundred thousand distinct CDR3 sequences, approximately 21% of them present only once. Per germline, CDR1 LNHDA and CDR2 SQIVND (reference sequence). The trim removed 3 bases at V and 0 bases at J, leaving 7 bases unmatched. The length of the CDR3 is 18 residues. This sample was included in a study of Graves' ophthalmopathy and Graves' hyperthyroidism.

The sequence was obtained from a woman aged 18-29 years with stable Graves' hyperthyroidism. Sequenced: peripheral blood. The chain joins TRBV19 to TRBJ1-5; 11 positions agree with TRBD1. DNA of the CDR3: TGTGCCAGTAGTATCTCGGGACAGGGGGTCTATAGCAATCAGCCCCAGCATTTT. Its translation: CASSISGQGVYSNQPQHF.